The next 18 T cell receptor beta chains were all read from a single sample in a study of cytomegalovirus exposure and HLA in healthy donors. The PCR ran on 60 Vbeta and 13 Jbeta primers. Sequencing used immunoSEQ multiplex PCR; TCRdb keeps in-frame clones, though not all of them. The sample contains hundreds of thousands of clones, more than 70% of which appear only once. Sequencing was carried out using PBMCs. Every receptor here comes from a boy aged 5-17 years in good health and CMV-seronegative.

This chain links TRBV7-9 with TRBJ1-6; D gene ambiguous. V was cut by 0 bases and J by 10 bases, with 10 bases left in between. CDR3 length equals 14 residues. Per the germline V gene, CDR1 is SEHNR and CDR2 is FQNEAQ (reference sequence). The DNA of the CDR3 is TGTGCCAGCAGCTTAGCGGGGAGAGGGTCACCCCTCCACTTT. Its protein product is CASSLAGRGSPLHF.

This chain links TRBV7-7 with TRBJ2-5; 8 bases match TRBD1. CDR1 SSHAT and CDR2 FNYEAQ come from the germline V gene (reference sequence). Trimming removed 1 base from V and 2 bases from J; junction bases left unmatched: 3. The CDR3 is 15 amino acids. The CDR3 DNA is TGTGCCAGCAGCTTAGACAGGGGGAGACAAGAGACCCAGTACTTC. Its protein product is CASSLDRGRQETQYF.

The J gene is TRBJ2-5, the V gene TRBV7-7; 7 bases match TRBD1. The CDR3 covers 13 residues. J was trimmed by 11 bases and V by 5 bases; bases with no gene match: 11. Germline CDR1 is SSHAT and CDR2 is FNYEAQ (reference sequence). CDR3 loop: CASSLGVTGQQYF. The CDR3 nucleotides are TGTGCCAGCAGCCTCGGGGTAACGGGACAGCAGTACTTC. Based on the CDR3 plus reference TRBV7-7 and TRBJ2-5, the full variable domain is GAGVSQSPRYKVTKRGQDVTLRCDPISSHATLYWYQQALGQGPEFLTYFNYEAQPDKSGLPSDRFSAERPEGSISTLTIQRTEQRDSAMYRCASSLGVTGQQYFGPGTRLLVL.

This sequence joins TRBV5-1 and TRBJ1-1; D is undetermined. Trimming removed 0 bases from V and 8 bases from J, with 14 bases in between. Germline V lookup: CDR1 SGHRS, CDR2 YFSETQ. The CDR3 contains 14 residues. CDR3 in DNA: TGCGCCAGCAGCTTGGCCCCTCAGTTTCCAGAAGCTTTCTTT. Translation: CASSLAPQFPEAFF.

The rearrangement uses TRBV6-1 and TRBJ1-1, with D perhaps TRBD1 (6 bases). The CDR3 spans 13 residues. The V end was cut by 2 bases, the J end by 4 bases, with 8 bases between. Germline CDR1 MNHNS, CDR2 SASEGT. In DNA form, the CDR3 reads TGTGCCAGCAGTGAACAACAGGGCACTGAAGCTTTCTTT. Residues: CASSEQQGTEAFF.

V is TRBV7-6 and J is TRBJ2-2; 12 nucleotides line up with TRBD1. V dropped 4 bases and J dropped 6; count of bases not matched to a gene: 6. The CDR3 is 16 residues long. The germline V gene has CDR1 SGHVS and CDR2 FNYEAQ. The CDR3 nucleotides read TGTGCCAGCAGCTCGGGACAGGGGGCTCGGGCCGGGGAGCTGTTTTTT. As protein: CASSSGQGARAGELFF.

CDR3 sequence reads: CASSSGQNYGYTF. The CDR3 nucleotides read TGTGCCAGTAGTTCAGGACAGAACTATGGCTACACCTTC. The rearrangement joins TRBV19 to TRBJ1-2; possible D gene TRBD1, 6 bases. This CDR3 spans 13 amino acids. Trimming removed 5 bases from V and 2 bases from J, with 9 bases in between. The V gene's germline CDR1 is LNHDA and CDR2 SQIVND (reference sequence).

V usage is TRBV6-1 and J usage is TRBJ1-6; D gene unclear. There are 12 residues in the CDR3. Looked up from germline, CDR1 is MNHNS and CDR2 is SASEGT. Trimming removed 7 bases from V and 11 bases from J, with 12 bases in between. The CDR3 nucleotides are TGTGCCAGCATCCTACGCACTCCACCCCTCCACTTT. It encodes CASILRTPPLHF.

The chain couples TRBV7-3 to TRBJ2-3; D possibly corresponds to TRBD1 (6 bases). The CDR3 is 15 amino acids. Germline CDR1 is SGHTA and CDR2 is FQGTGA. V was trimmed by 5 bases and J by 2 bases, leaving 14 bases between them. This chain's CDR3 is CASSARQEFTDTQYF. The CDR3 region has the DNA TGTGCCAGCAGCGCCCGACAGGAGTTCACAGATACGCAGTATTTT.

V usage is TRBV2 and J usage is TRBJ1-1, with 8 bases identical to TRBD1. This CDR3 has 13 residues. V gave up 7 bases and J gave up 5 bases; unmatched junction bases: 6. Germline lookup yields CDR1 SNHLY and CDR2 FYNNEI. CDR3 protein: CASTFRGRTEAFF. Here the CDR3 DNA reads TGTGCCAGCACTTTCAGGGGGCGGACTGAAGCTTTCTTT.

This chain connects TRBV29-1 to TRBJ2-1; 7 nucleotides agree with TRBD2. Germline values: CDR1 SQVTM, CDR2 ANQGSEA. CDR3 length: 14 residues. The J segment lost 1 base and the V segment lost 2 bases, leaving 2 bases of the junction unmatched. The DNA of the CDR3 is TGCAGCGTTGAAATGCGGGAGTCCTACAATGAGCAGTTCTTC. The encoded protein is CSVEMRESYNEQFF.

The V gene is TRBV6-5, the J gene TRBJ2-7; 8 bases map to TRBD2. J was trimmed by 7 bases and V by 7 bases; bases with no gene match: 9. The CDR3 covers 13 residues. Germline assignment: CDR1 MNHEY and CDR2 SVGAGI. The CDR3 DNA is TGTGCCAGCACCAAACGGGGGGGGCGGGAGCAGTACTTC. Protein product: CASTKRGGREQYF.

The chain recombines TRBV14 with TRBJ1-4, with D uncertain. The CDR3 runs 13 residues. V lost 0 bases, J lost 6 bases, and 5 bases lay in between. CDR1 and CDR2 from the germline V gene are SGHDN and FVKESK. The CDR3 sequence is CASSQDLDEKLFF. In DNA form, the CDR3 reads TGTGCCAGCAGCCAAGATTTAGATGAAAAACTGTTTTTT.

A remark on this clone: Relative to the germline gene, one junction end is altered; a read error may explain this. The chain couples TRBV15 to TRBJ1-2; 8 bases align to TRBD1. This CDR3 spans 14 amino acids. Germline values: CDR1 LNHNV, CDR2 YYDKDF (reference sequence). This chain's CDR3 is CATSSRTGFYGYPF. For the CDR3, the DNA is TGTGCCACCAGCAGTCGGACAGGGTTCTATGGCTACCCCTTC.

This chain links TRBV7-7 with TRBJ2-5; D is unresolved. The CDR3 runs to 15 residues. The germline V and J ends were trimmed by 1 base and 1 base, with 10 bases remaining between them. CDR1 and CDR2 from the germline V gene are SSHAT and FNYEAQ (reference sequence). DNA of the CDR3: TGTGCCAGCAGCTTAGTCCCAGGCCCCCAAGAGACCCAGTACTTC. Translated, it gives CASSLVPGPQETQYF. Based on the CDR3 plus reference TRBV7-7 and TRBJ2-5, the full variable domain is GAGVSQSPRYKVTKRGQDVTLRCDPISSHATLYWYQQALGQGPEFLTYFNYEAQPDKSGLPSDRFSAERPEGSISTLTIQRTEQRDSAMYRCASSLVPGPQETQYFGPGTRLLVL.

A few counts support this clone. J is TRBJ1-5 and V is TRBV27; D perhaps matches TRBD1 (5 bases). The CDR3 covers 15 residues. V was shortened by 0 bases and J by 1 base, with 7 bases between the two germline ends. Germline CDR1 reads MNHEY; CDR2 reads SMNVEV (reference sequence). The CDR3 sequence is CASSLSGGSNQPQHF. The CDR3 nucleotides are TGTGCCAGCAGTTTATCTGGGGGGAGCAATCAGCCCCAGCATTTT.

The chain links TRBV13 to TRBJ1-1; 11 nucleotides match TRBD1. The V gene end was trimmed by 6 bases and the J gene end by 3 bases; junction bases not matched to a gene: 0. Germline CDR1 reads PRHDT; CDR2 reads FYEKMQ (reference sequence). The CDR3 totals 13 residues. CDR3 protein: CASRGQGDTEAFF. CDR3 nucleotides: TGTGCCAGCAGGGGACAGGGGGACACTGAAGCTTTCTTT.

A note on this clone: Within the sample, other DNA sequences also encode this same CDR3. CDR3 DNA: TGTGCCAGCAGTCCATGGACTAGCGGGACAGATACGCAGTATTTT. Protein product: CASSPWTSGTDTQYF. V is TRBV27 and J is TRBJ2-3; TRBD2 matches at 11 bases. Trimming at V came to 5 bases and at J to 3 bases, leaving 4 bases not matched to a gene. CDR1 and CDR2 from the germline V gene are MNHEY and SMNVEV (reference sequence). The CDR3 is 15 residues long.